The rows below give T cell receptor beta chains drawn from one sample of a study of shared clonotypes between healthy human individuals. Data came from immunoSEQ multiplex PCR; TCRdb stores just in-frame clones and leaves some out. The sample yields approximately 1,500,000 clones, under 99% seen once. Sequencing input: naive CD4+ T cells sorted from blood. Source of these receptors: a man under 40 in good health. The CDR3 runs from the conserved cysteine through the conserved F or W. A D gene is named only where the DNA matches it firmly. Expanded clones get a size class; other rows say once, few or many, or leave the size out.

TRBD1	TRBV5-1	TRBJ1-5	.	CASSNLQGADLVPQHF	TGCGCCAGCAGCAACTTACAGGGGGCGGATTTGGTGCCCCAGCATTTT
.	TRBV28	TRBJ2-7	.	CASSRYYEQYF	TGTGCCAGCAGCCGATATTACGAGCAGTACTTC
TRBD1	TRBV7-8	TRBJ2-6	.	CASTPGQGPSGANVLTF	TGTGCCAGCACCCCGGGACAGGGTCCCTCTGGGGCCAACGTCCTGACTTTC
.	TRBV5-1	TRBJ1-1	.	CASSPSPENTEAFF	TGCGCCAGCAGCCCGTCCCCAGAGAACACTGAAGCTTTCTTT
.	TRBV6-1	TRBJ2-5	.	CASSGGRAGQETQYF	TGTGCCAGCAGTGGAGGCCGGGCTGGCCAAGAGACCCAGTACTTC
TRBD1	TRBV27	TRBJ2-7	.	CASSRQGSVYEQYF	TGTGCCAGCAGCCGACAGGGTTCGGTTTACGAGCAGTACTTC
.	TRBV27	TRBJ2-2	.	CASSLAGELFF	TGTGCCAGCAGTTTGGCGGGGGAGCTGTTTTTT
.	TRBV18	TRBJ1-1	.	CASSPPDTTEAFF	TGTGCCAGCTCACCCCCGGACACCACTGAAGCTTTCTTT
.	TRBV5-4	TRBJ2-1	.	CASSLGGFWGNEQFF	TGTGCCAGCAGCTTGGGAGGTTTTTGGGGGAATGAGCAGTTCTTC
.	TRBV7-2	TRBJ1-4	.	CASSPVNEKLFF	TGTGCCAGCAGCCCGGTGAATGAAAAACTGTTTTTT
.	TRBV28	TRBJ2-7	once	CASTMGGPYEQYF	TGTGCCAGCACTATGGGGGGGCCCTACGAGCAGTACTTC
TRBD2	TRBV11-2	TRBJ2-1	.	CASSLGLAGDYNEQFF	TGTGCCAGCAGCTTAGGACTAGCGGGAGACTACAATGAGCAGTTCTTC
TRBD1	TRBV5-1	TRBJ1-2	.	CASSLGRGLYGYTF	TGCGCCAGCAGCTTGGGCAGGGGGCTCTATGGCTACACCTTC
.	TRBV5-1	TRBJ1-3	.	CASSSDGVSGNTIYF	TGCGCCAGCAGCTCCGACGGGGTGTCAGGAAACACCATATATTTT
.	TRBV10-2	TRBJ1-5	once	CASTPWGDQPQHF	TGCGCCAGCACCCCTTGGGGAGATCAGCCCCAGCATTTT
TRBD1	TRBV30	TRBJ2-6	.	CAWSAGQGGFSGANVLTF	TGTGCCTGGAGTGCTGGACAGGGGGGATTCTCTGGGGCCAACGTCCTGACTTTC
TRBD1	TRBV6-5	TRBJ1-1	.	CASSADRSPNTEAFF	TGTGCCAGCAGTGCGGACAGGAGCCCGAACACTGAAGCTTTCTTT
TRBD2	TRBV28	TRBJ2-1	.	CASSLIGTRGEFF	TGTGCCAGCAGTCTGATTGGGACTCGGGGGGAGTTCTTC
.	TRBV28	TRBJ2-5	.	CASSTQAGQETQYF	TGTGCCAGCAGTACCCAAGCGGGCCAAGAGACCCAGTACTTC
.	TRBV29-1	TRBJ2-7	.	CSSYSGNEQYF	TGCAGCTCCTACTCAGGGAACGAGCAGTACTTC
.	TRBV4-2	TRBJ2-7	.	CASSQAPTYEQYF	TGTGCCAGCAGCCAAGCCCCGACCTACGAGCAGTACTTC
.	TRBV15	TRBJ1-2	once	CATSRGERTYGYTF	TGTGCCACCAGCAGAGGAGAGAGGACCTATGGCTACACCTTC
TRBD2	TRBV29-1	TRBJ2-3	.	CSGILAGADTQYF	TGCAGCGGTATTCTAGCGGGCGCAGATACGCAGTATTTT
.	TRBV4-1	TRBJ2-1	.	CASSHQKGRSEQFF	TGCGCCAGCAGCCACCAAAAGGGGCGGAGTGAGCAGTTCTTC
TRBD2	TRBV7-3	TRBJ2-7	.	CASSRLAGVEQYF	TGTGCCAGCAGCAGACTAGCGGGAGTCGAGCAGTACTTC
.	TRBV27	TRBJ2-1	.	CASSPGKYNEQFF	TGTGCCAGCAGTCCCGGGAAGTACAATGAGCAGTTCTTC
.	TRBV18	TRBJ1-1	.	CASTGSNTEAFF	TGTGCCAGCACAGGATCGAACACTGAAGCTTTCTTT
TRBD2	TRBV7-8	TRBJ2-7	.	CASSIRLAGGVEQYF	TGTGCCAGCAGCATCCGACTAGCGGGAGGGGTCGAGCAGTACTTC
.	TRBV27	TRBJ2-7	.	CASSPIHAASYEQYF	TGTGCCAGCAGTCCCATCCACGCGGCCTCCTACGAGCAGTACTTC
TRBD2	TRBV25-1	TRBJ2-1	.	CASRIAGGANNEQFF	TGTGCCAGCAGAATAGCGGGAGGGGCGAACAATGAGCAGTTCTTC
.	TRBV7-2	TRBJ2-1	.	CASSKDSYNEQFF	TGTGCCAGCAGCAAAGACAGTTACAATGAGCAGTTCTTC
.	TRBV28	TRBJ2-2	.	CASTLGSPGELFF	TGTGCCAGCACCCTCGGGAGCCCCGGGGAGCTGTTTTTT
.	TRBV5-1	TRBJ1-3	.	CASSLRGTGPTSGNTIYF	TGCGCCAGCAGCTTGCGGGGCACCGGTCCAACATCTGGAAACACCATATATTTT
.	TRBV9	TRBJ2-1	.	CASSPTGGGHNEQFF	TGTGCCAGCAGCCCCACGGGCGGCGGACACAATGAGCAGTTCTTC
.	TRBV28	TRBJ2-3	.	CASSLVKDYTDTQYF	TGTGCCAGCAGTTTAGTAAAGGATTACACAGATACGCAGTATTTT
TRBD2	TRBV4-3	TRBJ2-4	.	CASSQEVLAGGLAKNIQYF	TGCGCCAGCAGCCAAGAAGTCCTAGCGGGAGGACTAGCCAAAAACATTCAGTACTTC
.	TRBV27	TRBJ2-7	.	CASGGGYEQYF	TGTGCCAGCGGTGGGGGCTACGAGCAGTACTTC
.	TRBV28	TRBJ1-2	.	CASSFRGLGYTF	TGTGCCAGCAGTTTTCGGGGGCTCGGCTACACCTTC
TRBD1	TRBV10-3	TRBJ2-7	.	CAISESRGQISYEQYF	TGTGCCATCAGTGAGTCAAGGGGACAGATTTCCTACGAGCAGTACTTC
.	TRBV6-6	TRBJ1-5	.	CASSKQGGQPQHF	TGTGCCAGCAGCAAACAGGGTGGCCAGCCCCAGCATTTT
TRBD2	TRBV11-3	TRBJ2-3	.	CASSLTLAGGRTDTQYF	TGTGCCAGCAGCTTAACCCTAGCGGGAGGGCGGACAGATACGCAGTATTTT
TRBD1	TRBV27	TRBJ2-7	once	CASSLSGRQGNHEQYF	TGTGCCAGCAGTTTATCGGGGCGACAGGGAAACCACGAGCAGTACTTC
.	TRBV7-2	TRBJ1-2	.	CASSLGGLGYGYTF	TGTGCCAGCAGCTTAGGGGGACTGGGCTATGGCTACACCTTC
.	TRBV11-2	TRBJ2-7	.	CASSLDLGRTYEQYF	TGTGCCAGCAGCTTAGATCTGGGCAGGACCTACGAGCAGTACTTC
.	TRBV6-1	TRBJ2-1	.	CASSEAVRLLYNEQFF	TGTGCCAGCAGTGAAGCCGTTCGACTCCTGTACAATGAGCAGTTCTTC
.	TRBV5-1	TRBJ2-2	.	CASSLARGGTGELFF	TGCGCCAGCAGCTTGGCCAGGGGTGGCACCGGGGAGCTGTTTTTT
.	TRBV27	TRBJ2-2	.	CASSTPAGTGELFF	TGTGCCAGCAGCACCCCGGCGGGCACCGGGGAGCTGTTTTTT
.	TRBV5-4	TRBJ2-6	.	CASSSTGLGSSGANVLTF	TGTGCCAGCAGCTCGACGGGACTTGGGAGCTCTGGGGCCAACGTCCTGACTTTC
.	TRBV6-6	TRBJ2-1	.	CASTPSGAHNEQFF	TGTGCCAGCACCCCCTCGGGAGCACACAATGAGCAGTTCTTC
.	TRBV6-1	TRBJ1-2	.	CASSEGGYGYTF	TGTGCCAGCAGTGAAGGAGGGTACGGCTACACCTTC
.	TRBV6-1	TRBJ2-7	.	CASSDPRQEYSYEQYF	TGTGCCAGCAGTGACCCTAGACAGGAATATTCCTACGAGCAGTACTTC
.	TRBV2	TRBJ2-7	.	CASRGGRGTYEQYF	TGTGCCAGCAGAGGAGGGCGAGGAACCTACGAGCAGTACTTC
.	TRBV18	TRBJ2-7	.	CASSPLGGSYEQYF	TGTGCCAGCTCACCCCTTGGAGGGTCCTACGAGCAGTACTTC
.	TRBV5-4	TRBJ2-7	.	CASSLGQNYEQYF	TGTGCCAGCAGCCTAGGACAGAACTACGAGCAGTACTTC
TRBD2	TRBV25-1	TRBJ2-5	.	CASSNGLAAPETQYF	TGTGCCAGCAGTAACGGACTAGCGGCTCCAGAGACCCAGTACTTC
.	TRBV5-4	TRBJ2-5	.	CASSTEGSSETQYF	TGTGCCAGCAGCACGGAGGGTTCTTCAGAGACCCAGTACTTC
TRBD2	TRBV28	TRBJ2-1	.	CALGVTSGMGNEQFF	TGTGCCCTGGGCGTCACTAGCGGGATGGGCAATGAGCAGTTCTTC
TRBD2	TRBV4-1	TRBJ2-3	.	CASSHPTSGFTDTQYF	TGCGCCAGCAGCCACCCGACTAGCGGTTTCACAGATACGCAGTATTTT
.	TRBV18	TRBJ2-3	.	CASSPPQMRSTDTQYF	TGTGCCAGCTCACCACCGCAGATGCGGAGCACAGATACGCAGTATTTT
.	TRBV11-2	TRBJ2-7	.	CASSLSLRNSYEQYF	TGTGCCAGCAGCTTAAGCCTACGAAACTCCTACGAGCAGTACTTC